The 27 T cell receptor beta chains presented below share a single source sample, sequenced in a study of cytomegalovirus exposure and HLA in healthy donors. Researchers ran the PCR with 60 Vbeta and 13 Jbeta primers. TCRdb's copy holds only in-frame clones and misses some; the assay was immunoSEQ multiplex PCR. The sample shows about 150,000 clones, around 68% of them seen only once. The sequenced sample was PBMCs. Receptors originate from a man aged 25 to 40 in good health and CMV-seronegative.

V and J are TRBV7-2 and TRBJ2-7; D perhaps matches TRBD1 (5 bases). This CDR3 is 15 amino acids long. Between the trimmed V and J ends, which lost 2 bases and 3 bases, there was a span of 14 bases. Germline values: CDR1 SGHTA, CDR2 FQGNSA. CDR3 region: CASSLSAGNYYEQYF. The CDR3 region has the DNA TGTGCCAGCAGCTTATCGGCAGGGAATTACTACGAGCAGTACTTC.

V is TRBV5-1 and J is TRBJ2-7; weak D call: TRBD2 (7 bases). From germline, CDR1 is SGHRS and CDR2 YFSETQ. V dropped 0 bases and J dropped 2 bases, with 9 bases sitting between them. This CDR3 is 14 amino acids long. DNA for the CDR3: TGCGCCAGCAGCTTGGTCGGGGGGCCCTACGAGCAGTACTTC. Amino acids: CASSLVGGPYEQYF.

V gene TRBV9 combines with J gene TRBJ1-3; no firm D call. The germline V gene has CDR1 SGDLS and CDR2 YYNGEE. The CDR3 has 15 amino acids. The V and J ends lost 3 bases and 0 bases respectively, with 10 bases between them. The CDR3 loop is CASSADTDSGNTIYF. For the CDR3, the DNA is TGTGCCAGCAGCGCAGACACGGACTCTGGAAACACCATATATTTT.

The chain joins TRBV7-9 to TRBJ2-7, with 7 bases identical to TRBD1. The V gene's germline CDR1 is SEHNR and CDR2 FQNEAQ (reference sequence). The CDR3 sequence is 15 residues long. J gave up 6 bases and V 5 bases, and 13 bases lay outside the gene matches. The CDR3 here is CASSPRDRANLEQYF. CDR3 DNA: TGTGCCAGCAGCCCCCGGGACAGAGCCAACCTCGAGCAGTACTTC.

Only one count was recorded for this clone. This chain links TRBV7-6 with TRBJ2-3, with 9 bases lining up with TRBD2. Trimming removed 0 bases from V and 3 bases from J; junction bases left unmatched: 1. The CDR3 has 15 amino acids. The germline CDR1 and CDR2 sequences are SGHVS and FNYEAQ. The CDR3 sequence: CASSLAAGGTDTQYF. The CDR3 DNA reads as TGTGCCAGCAGCTTAGCGGCGGGGGGGACAGATACGCAGTATTTT.

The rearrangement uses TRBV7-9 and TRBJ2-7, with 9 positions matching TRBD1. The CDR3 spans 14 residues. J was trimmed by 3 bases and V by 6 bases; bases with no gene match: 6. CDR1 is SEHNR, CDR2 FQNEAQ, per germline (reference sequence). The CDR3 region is CASSQPGQGYEQYF. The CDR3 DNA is TGTGCCAGCAGTCAACCGGGACAGGGCTACGAGCAGTACTTC. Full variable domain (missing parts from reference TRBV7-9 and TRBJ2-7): DTGVSQNPRHKITKRGQNVTFRCDPISEHNRLYWYRQTLGQGPEFLTYFQNEAQLEKSRLLSDRFSAERPKGSFSTLEIQRTEQGDSAMYLCASSQPGQGYEQYFGPGTRLTVT.

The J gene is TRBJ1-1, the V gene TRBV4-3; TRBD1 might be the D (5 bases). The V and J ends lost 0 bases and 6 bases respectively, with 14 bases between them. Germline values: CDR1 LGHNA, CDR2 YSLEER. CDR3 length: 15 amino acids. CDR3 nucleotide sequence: TGCGCCAGCAGCCAAGATCTAATAGGGGATGCTGAAGCTTTCTTT. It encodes CASSQDLIGDAEAFF.

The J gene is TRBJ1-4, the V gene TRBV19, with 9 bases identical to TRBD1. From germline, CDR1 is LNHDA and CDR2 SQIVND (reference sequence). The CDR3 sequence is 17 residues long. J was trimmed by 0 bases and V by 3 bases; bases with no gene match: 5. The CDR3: CASSIGTGYATNEKLFF. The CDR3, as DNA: TGTGCCAGTAGTATCGGGACAGGGTATGCAACTAATGAAAAACTGTTTTTT.

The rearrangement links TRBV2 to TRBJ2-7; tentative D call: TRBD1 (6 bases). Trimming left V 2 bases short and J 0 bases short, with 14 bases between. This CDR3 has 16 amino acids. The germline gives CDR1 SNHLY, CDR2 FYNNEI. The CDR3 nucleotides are TGTGCCAGCAGTGAATCCCAGACAGGATACTCCTACGAGCAGTACTTC. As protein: CASSESQTGYSYEQYF. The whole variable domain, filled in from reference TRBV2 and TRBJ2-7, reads EPEVTQTPSHQVTQMGQEVILRCVPISNHLYFYWYRQILGQKVEFLVSFYNNEISEKSEIFDDQFSVERPDGSNFTLKIRSTKLEDSAMYFCASSESQTGYSYEQYFGPGTRLTVT.

The CDR3 sequence is CASSQPPGTSGGAEPYEQYF. CDR3 sequence (DNA): TGTGCCAGCAGTCAACCCCCCGGGACTAGCGGGGGGGCTGAACCCTACGAGCAGTACTTC. The rearrangement links TRBV28 to TRBJ2-7; 16 bases are shared with TRBD2. Germline V lookup: CDR1 MDHEN, CDR2 SYDVKM. J was trimmed by 2 bases and V by 5 bases; bases with no gene match: 15. The CDR3 totals 20 residues.

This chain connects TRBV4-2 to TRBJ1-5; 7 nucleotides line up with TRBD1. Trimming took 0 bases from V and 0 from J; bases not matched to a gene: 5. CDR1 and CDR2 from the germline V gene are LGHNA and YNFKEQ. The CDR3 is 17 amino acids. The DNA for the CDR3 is TGTGCCAGCAGCCAAGAACAGGGGTCCGATAGCAATCAGCCCCAGCATTTT. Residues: CASSQEQGSDSNQPQHF.

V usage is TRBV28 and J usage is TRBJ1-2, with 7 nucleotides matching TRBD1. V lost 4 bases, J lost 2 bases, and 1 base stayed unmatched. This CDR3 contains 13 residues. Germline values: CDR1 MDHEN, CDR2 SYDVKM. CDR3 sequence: CASSSGGNYGYTF. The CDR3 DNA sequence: TGTGCCAGCAGTTCAGGGGGGAACTATGGCTACACCTTC.

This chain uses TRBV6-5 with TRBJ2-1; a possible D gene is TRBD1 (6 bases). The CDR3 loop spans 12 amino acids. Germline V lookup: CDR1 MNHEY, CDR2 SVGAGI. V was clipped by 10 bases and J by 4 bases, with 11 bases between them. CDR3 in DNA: TGTGCCACCAGAGGGGGTTACAATGAGCAGTTCTTC. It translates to CATRGGYNEQFF.

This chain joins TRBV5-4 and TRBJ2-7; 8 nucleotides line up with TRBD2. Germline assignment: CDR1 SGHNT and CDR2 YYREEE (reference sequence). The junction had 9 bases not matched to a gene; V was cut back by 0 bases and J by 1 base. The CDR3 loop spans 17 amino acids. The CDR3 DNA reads TGTGCCAGCAGCTTGGGGGGAACCACGGGAGGGTCCTACGAGCAGTACTTC. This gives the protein CASSLGGTTGGSYEQYF.

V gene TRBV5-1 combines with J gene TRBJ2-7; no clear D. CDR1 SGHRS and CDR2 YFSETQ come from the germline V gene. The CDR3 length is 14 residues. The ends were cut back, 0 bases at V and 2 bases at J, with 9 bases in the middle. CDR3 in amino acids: CASSLEPRTYEQYF. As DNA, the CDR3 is TGCGCCAGCAGCTTGGAACCGCGAACCTACGAGCAGTACTTC.

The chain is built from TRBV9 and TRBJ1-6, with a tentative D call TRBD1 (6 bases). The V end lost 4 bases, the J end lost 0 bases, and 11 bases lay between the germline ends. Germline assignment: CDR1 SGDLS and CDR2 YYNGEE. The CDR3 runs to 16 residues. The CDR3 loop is CASSSQGGSYNSPLHF. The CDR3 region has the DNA TGTGCCAGCAGCTCACAGGGTGGCTCCTATAATTCACCCCTCCACTTT.

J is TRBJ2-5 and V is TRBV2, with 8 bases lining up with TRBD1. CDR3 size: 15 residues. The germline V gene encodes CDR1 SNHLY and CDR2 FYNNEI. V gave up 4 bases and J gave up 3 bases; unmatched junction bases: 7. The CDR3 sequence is CASSGPTGAKETQYF. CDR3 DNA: TGTGCCAGCAGTGGACCGACAGGGGCCAAAGAGACCCAGTACTTC.

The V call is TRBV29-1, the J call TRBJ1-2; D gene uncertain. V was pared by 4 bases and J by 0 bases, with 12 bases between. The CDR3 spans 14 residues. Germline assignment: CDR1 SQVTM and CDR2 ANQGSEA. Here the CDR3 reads CSVASVLANYGYTF. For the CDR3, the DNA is TGCAGCGTTGCCTCGGTGCTAGCTAACTATGGCTACACCTTC.

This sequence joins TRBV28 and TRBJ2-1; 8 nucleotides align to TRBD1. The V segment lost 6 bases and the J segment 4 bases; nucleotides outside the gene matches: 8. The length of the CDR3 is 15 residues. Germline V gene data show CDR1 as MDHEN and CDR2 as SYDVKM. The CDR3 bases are TGTGCCAGCAGCTTTCCGGGACAGGATTACAATGAGCAGTTCTTC. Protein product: CASSFPGQDYNEQFF.

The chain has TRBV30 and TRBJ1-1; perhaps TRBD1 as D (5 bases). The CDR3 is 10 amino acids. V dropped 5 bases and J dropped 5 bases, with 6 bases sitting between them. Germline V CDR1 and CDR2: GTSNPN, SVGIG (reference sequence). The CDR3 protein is CAWRQTEAFF. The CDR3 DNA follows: TGTGCCTGGCGACAGACTGAAGCTTTCTTT.

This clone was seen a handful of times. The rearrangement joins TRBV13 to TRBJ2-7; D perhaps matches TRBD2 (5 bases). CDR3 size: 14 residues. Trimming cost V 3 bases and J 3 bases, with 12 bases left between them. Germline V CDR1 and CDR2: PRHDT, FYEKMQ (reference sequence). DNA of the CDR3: TGTGCCAGCAGCTTCCGAAGCGGAGACTACGAGCAGTACTTC. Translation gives CASSFRSGDYEQYF. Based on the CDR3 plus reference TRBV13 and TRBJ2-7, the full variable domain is AAGVIQSPRHLIKEKRETATLKCYPIPRHDTVYWYQQGPGQDPQFLISFYEKMQSDKGSIPDRFSAQQFSDYHSELNMSSLELGDSALYFCASSFRSGDYEQYFGPGTRLTVT.

Here the CDR3 DNA reads TGTGCCAGCAGTCCTGTCAGGGGAGGCTACACCTTC. This translates into CASSPVRGGYTF. V and J are TRBV28 and TRBJ1-2; a possible D gene is TRBD1 (6 bases). V was pared by 5 bases and J by 8 bases, with 12 bases between. This CDR3 is 12 amino acids long. Germline CDR1 and CDR2: MDHEN and SYDVKM.

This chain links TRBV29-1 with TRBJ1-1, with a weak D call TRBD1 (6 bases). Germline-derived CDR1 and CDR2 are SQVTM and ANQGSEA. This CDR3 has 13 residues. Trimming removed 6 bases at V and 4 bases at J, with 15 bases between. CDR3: CSVSEGGSTEAFF. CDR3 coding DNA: TGCAGCGTATCGGAGGGGGGGAGCACTGAAGCTTTCTTT.

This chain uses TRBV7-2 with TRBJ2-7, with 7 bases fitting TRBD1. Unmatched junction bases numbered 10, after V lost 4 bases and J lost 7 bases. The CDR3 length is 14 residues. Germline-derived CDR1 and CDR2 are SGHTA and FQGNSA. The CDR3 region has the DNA TGTGCCAGCAGCTCACTGACAGGGCGGAGGGAGCAGTACTTC. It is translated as CASSSLTGRREQYF.

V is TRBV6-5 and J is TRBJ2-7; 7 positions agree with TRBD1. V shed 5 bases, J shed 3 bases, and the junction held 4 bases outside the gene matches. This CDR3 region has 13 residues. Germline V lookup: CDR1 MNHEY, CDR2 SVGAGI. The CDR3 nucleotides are TGTGCCAGCAGTCCTGGGACAGACTACGAGCAGTACTTC. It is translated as CASSPGTDYEQYF.

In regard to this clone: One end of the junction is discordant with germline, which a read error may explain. Here the CDR3 reads CASSDSTSAGETQYF. The CDR3 nucleotides are TGTGCCAGCAGTGACTCGACTAGCGCGGGAGAGACCCAGTACTTC. This chain links TRBV6-5 with TRBJ2-5, with 8 positions matching TRBD2. This CDR3 has 15 residues. Looked up from germline, CDR1 is MNHEY and CDR2 is SVGAGI.

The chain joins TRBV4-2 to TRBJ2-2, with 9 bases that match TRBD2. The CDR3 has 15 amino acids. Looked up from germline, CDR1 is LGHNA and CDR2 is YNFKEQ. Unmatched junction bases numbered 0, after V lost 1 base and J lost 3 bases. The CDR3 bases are TGTGCCAGCAGCCAAGGGACTAGCGACACCGGGGAGCTGTTTTTT. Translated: CASSQGTSDTGELFF.